This T cell receptor (beta chain) was obtained from a study of blood T cell repertoires in COVID-19. Study information: Nucleic acid was either cDNA or gDNA, and it came from T cells, B-cell-depleted T cells, or PBMCs.

In the authors' workflow: Counts of nucleated cells, estimated from reference gene primer amplification, were obtained. TCRdb's table, derived via immunoSEQ multiplex PCR, lists solely in-frame clones and lacks some. D and trimming come from the DNA, and the V and J calls and clone size come from that table. The sample gives tens of thousands of clones, roughly 75% of which show up once; about two fifths is in the top ten. The CDR3 has 13 amino acids. V was shortened by 1 base and J by 7 bases, with 11 bases between the two germline ends. Germline V gene lookup returns CDR1 LGHDT and CDR2 YNNKEL (reference sequence).

The source of this sequence is a man of 80 years or more with active or convalescent COVID-19. Sample: peripheral blood. J is TRBJ2-7 and V is TRBV3-1 (or the pseudogene TRBV3-2), with D unclear. The chain's CDR3 is CASSQGHAREQYF. The CDR3, as DNA: TGTGCCAGCAGCCAAGGGCATGCTCGAGAGCAGTACTTC.